This T cell receptor (beta chain) was sequenced in a study of breast tumors, draining lymph nodes, adjacent tissues. The germline gives CDR1 SGHKS, CDR2 YYEKEE (reference sequence). The V and J ends lost 0 bases and 0 bases respectively, with 9 bases between them. The CDR3 has 15 amino acids. From the multiplex PCR reads, TCRdb called clonotypes with MiXCR, one entry per CDR3 protein. The data contain about 130,000 distinct CDR3 sequences, about 20% of them singletons. Samples came from axillary lymph nodes draining the breast cancer. Sequencing was carried out using axillary lymph node tissue. The V and J genes are TRBV5-5 and TRBJ1-1; perhaps TRBD1 as D (5 bases). This TCR was sampled from a female donor with breast cancer. Some clones in this sample may be carry-over from other donors' samples. The CDR3 DNA is TGTGCCAGCAGCTTGGGCCCAGGGATGAACACTGAAGCTTTCTTT. It specifies CASSLGPGMNTEAFF.